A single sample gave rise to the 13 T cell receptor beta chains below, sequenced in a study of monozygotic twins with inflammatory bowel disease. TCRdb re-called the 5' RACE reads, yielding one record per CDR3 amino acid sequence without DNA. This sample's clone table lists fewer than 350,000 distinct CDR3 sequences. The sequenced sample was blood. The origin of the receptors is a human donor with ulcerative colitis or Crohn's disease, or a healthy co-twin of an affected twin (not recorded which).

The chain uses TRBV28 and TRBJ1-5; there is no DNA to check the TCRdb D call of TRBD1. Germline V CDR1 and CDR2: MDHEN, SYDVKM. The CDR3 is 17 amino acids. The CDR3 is CASISPGQIYSNQPQHF.

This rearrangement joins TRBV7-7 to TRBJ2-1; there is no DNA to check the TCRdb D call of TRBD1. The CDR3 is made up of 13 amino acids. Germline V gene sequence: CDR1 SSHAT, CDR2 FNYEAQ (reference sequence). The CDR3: CASSSTGDNEQFF.

The CDR3 region is CASSQLAEAFF. This sequence joins TRBV28 and TRBJ1-1. This CDR3 comprises 11 residues. Germline CDR1 and CDR2: MDHEN and SYDVKM.

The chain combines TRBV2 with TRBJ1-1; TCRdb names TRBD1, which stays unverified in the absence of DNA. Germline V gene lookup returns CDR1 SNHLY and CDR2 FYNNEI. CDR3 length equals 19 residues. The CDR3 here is CASSDISFDRGIEDTEAFF. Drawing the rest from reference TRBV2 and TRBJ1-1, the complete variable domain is EPEVTQTPSHQVTQMGQEVILRCVPISNHLYFYWYRQILGQKVEFLVSFYNNEISEKSEIFDDQFSVERPDGSNFTLKIRSTKLEDSAMYFCASSDISFDRGIEDTEAFFGQGTRLTVV.

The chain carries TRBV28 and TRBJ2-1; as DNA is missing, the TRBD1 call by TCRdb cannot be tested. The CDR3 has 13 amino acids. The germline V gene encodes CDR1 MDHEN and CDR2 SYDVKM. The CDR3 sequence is CASSLTGGPEQFF.

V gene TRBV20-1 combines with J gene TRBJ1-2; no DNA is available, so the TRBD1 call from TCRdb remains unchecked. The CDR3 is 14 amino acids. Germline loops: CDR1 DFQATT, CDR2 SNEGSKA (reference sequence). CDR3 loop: CSAGQGAEDYGYTF.

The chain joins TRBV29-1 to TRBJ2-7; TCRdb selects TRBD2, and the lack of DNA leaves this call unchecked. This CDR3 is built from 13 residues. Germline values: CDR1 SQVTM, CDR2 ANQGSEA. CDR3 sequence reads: CSVLGDSGYEQYF.

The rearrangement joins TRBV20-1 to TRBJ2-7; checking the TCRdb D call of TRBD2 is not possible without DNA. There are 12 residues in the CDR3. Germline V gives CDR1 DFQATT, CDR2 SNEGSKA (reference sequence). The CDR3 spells CSGLAGNYEQYF.

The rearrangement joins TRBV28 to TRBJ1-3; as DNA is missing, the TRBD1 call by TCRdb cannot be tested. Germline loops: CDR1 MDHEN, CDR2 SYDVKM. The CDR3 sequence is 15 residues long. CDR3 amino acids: CASSRGIGSGNTIYF.

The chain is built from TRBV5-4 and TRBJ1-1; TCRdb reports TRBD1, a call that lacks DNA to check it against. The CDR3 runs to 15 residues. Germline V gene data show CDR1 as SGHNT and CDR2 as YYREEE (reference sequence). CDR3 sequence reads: CASSLDGRGDSEAFF.

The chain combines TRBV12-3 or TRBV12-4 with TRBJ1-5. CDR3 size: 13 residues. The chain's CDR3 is CASSLSANQPQHF.

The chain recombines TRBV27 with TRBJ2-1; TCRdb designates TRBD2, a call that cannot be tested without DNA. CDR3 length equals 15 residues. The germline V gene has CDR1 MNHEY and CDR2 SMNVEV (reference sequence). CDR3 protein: CASSPGRADNNEQFF.

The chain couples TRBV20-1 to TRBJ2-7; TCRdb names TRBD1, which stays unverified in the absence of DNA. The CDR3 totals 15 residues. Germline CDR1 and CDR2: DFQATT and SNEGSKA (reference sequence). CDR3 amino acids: CSAMAQGASGYEQYF.